This T cell receptor (beta chain) emerged from a study of blood T cells in healthy people across ages. General observations from the study: Both naive CD4+ cell counts and diversity were greater in long-lived donors than in aged donors. The study found TCR beta diversity correlated strongly with naive T cell percentage. Unsorted PBMCs ruled out conclusive naive versus antigen-experienced comparison.

PBMCs, at least 6 million per sample, were isolated. Together with a sample-barcoded 5' primer, a J-beta primer mix was included in a second PCR lasting about 7 to 11 cycles. TCRdb reanalysed the 5' RACE reads using MiXCR and keeps one entry per CDR3 protein. The repertoire holds roughly 900,000 distinct CDR3 sequences, with 29% as singletons. Comment on this clonotype: Its target is not known.

The CDR3 is made up of 15 amino acids. Trimming stripped 0 bases from V and 1 base from J, with 11 bases between. Per germline, CDR1 SGDLS and CDR2 YYNGEE. Source material: blood. The chain is built from TRBV9 and TRBJ2-7, with a weak D call TRBD2 (6 bases). The receptor's source is a woman aged 80 or older in good health. The CDR3 region has the DNA TGTGCCAGCAGCGTAGGGGGTAGCGGATCCTACGAGCAGTACTTC. Its translation: CASSVGGSGSYEQYF.